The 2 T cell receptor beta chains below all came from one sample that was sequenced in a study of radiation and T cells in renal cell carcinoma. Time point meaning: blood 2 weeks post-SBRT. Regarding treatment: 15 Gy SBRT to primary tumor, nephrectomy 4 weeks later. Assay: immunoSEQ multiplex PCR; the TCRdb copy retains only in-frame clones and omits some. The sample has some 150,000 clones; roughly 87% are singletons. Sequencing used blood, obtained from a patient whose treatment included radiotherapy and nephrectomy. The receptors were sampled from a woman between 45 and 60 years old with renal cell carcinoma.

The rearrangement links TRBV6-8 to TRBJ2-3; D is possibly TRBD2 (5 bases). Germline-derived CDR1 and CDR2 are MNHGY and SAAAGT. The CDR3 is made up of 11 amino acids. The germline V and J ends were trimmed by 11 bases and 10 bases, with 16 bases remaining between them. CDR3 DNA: TGTGCCGCCCCCAAGGACTCTCCGCAGTATTTT. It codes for CAAPKDSPQYF.

CDR3 loop: CASVGSTDTQYF. CDR3 DNA sequence: TGTGCCAGCGTCGGGAGCACAGATACGCAGTATTTT. The chain uses TRBV9 and TRBJ2-3; unclear D gene. V was pared by 7 bases and J by 0 bases, with 6 bases between. Germline V gene lookup returns CDR1 SGDLS and CDR2 YYNGEE. This CDR3 comprises 12 residues.